This T cell receptor beta chain was identified during a study of blood T cell repertoires in COVID-19. Study context: COVID-19 samples from acute and convalescent phases originated in the United States, Italy and Spain. Sources were T cells, B-cell-depleted T cells, or PBMCs; the material itself was cDNA or gDNA.

Authors' processing steps: Estimation of nucleated cell counts relied on the amplification of reference gene primers. Profiling relied on immunoSEQ multiplex PCR, and the TCRdb table lists in-frame clones only, not all of them. The V and J calls and clone size were taken over from that table, and D and trimming were inferred from the DNA. The sample consists of a few hundred thousand clones, about 90% of them appearing once. Seattle researchers signed up patients amid active infection and tracked them longitudinally. Germline V gene lookup returns CDR1 SGHDN and CDR2 FVKESK. V was pared by 0 bases and J by 7 bases, with 6 bases between. This CDR3 contains 13 residues. This clone has a handful of counts.

The chain couples TRBV14 to TRBJ1-4; D call uncertain. The sequence was collected from a young man with COVID-19, enrolled during active disease. The sample was peripheral blood. The CDR3 coding sequence is TGTGCCAGCAGCCAAGATCACTTTGAAAAACTGTTTTTT. Translation gives CASSQDHFEKLFF.